This paragraph reports one TCR beta chain. Its antigen is unidentified. TCRdb's table, derived via immunoSEQ multiplex PCR, lists solely in-frame clones and lacks some. The sample has about 64,000 clones; almost 85% are singletons. The data are from a study of OX40 agonist ivuxolimab in advanced cancers. About the study: Patients received intravenous ivuxolimab every 2 weeks at 0.01 to 10 mg/kg. Partial responses were recorded for three patients, including one with hepatocellular carcinoma and two with cutaneous melanoma.

The CDR3 consists of 14 residues. The V end was cut by 2 bases, the J end by 7 bases, with 15 bases between. CDR1 and CDR2 from the germline V gene are SGHRS and YFSETQ. Study-level results: In CD8+ T cells, expanded clones were on average more numerous than in CD4+. At doses 0.1 to 3.0 mg/kg, CD4+ and CD8+ clones expanded.

V is TRBV5-1 and J is TRBJ1-2; perhaps TRBD1 as D (5 bases). This clonotype originated in an adult with an advanced solid tumor such as melanoma, head and neck, liver or kidney cancer. The specimen comprised CD4+ or CD8+ T cells sorted from blood, sampled in a trial of the OX40 agonist ivuxolimab. DNA of the CDR3: TGCGCCAGCAGCTTATCCAGGGAACTGTCTGGCTACACCTTC. It is translated as CASSLSRELSGYTF.